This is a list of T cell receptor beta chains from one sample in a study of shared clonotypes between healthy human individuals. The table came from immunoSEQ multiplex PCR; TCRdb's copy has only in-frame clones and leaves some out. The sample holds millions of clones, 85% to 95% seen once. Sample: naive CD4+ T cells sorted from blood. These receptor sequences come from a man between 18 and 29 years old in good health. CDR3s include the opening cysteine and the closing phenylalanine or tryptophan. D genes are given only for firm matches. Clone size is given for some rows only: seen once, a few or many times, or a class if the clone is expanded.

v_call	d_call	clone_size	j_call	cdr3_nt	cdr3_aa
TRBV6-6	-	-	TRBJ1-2	TGTGCCAGCAGTTCTCCCACAGGGAATTATGGCTACACCTTC	CASSSPTGNYGYTF
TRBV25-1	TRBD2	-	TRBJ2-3	TGTGCCAGCGGGACGACTAGCGGGGGCACAGATACGCAGTATTTT	CASGTTSGGTDTQYF
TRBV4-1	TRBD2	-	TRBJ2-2	TGCGCCAGCAGCCAGACTAGCGGGAGTGTGAACACCGGGGAGCTGTTTTTT	CASSQTSGSVNTGELFF
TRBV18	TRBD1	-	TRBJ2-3	TGTGCCAGCTCCCCACAGGGGGCAGGCACAGATACGCAGTATTTT	CASSPQGAGTDTQYF
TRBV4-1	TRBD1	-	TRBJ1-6	TGCGCCAGCAGCCACCCCTTGGACAGGGGGCAGTATTCACCCCTCCACTTT	CASSHPLDRGQYSPLHF
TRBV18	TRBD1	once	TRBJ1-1	TGTGCCAGCTCACCAGTACAACAGGGGTTGTACACTGAAGCTTTCTTT	CASSPVQQGLYTEAFF
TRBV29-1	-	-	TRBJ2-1	TGCAGCGTTGAAGGGCAGGAAAATAGCTCCTACAATGAGCAGTTCTTC	CSVEGQENSSYNEQFF
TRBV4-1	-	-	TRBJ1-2	TGCGCCAGCAGCCCCGAGCCCGGGAGGGGCGGACATGGCTACACCTTC	CASSPEPGRGGHGYTF
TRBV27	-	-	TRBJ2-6	TGTGCCAGCAGCCTTGTCCCGGCAGCCGGGGCCAACGTCCTGACTTTC	CASSLVPAAGANVLTF
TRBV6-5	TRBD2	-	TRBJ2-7	TGTGCCAGCAGTCGGACTAGCGATTCCTACGAGCAGTACTTC	CASSRTSDSYEQYF
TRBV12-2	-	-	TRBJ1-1	TGTGCAAGTCGCCCTCGTTTAATCGCCGTGAACACTGAAGCTTTCTTT	CASRPRLIAVNTEAFF
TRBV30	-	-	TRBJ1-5	TGTGCCTGGAGTCCACAGGTAGATCAGCCCCAGCATTTT	CAWSPQVDQPQHF
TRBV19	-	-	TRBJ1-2	TGTGCCAGTAGTATCGGCATTAACTATGGCTACACCTTC	CASSIGINYGYTF
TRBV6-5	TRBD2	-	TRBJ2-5	TGTGCCAGCAGTTACACAGCGGGGCAAGAGACCCAGTACTTC	CASSYTAGQETQYF
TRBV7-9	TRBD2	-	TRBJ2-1	TGTGCCAGCAGCCAAACTAGCGGGAGGGGGAGTGAGCAGTTCTTC	CASSQTSGRGSEQFF
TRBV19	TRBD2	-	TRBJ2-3	TGTGCCAGTAGTGAGACTAGCGGGATGACAGATACGCAGTATTTT	CASSETSGMTDTQYF
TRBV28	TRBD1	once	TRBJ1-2	TGTGCCAGCAGCTCTGGCGCCCGGGACAGCTTCTACACCTTC	CASSSGARDSFYTF
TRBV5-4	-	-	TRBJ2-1	TGTGCCAGCGCTTTGGGCGGGCCCACCACCTACAATGAGCAGTTCTTC	CASALGGPTTYNEQFF
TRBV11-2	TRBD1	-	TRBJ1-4	TGTGCCAGCAGCCCTAGGACAGGTAGAGATGAAAAACTGTTTTTT	CASSPRTGRDEKLFF
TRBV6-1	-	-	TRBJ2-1	TGTGCCAGCAGTGAAGACGGGGGAGGAGGCGTCGCTTCCTACAATGAGCAGTTCTTC	CASSEDGGGGVASYNEQFF
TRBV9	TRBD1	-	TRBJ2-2	TGTGCCAGCAGACCGGGACAGACGAACACCGGGGAGCTGTTTTTT	CASRPGQTNTGELFF
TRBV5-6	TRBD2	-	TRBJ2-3	TGTGCCAGCAGCCGGGCGGGAGTTGGCACAGATACGCAGTATTTT	CASSRAGVGTDTQYF
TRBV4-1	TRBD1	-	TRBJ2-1	TGCGCCAGCAGCCAAGGGACAGGAGGTAATGAGCAGTTCTTC	CASSQGTGGNEQFF
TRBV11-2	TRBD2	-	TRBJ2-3	TGTGCCAGCAGCTTAAACGGGGGGAAGGTCACAGATACGCAGTATTTT	CASSLNGGKVTDTQYF
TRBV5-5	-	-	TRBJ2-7	TGTGCCAGCAGCAGGGAGAATGTGCTAGGGGACGAGCAGTACTTC	CASSRENVLGDEQYF
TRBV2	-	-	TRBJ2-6	TGTGCCAGCAAAGGCCCAGGGGCTGGGGCCAACGTCCTGACTTTC	CASKGPGAGANVLTF
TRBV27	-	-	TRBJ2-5	TGTGCCAGCAGTCCTAGCTACTGGGAGACCCAGTACTTC	CASSPSYWETQYF
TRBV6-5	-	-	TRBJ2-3	TGTGCCAGCAGTAACCGAGAGTTCCCGCAGTATTTT	CASSNREFPQYF
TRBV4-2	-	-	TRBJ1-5	TGTGCCAGCAGCCAAGATGGGGCGAACAATCAGCCCCAGCATTTT	CASSQDGANNQPQHF
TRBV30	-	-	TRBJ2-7	TGTGCCGCTGTCGGGGGCCCTCTCCCCTACGAGCAGTACTTC	CAAVGGPLPYEQYF
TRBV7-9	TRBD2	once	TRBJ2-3	TGTGCCAGCAGTCCTCGACCAGCGGGAGTAGATACGCAGTATTTT	CASSPRPAGVDTQYF
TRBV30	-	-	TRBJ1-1	TGTGCCTGGAGTGACAGCCTCCGGTCTGAAGCTTTCTTT	CAWSDSLRSEAFF
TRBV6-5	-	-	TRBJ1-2	TGTGCCAGCAGTTATGGGGGGACCGAGAGCAACTATGGCTACACCTTC	CASSYGGTESNYGYTF
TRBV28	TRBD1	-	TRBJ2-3	TGTGCCAGCAGTTTACCAACCGGGACAGGGAGCGCAGATACGCAGTATTTT	CASSLPTGTGSADTQYF
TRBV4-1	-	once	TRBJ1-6	TGCGCCAGCAGCCAAGTCTTTAGTCCGGGGGTAAATTCACCCCTCCACTTT	CASSQVFSPGVNSPLHF
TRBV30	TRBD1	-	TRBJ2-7	TGTGCCTGGAGGGGACAGGGCCACGAGCAGTACTTC	CAWRGQGHEQYF
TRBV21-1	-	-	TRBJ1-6	TGTGCCAGCAACGGGGGACAGGAGAATTCACCCCTCCACTTT	CASNGGQENSPLHF
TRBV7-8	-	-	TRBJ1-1	TGTGCCAGCAAACGACGGGATGCGAAAGCTTTCTTT	CASKRRDAKAFF
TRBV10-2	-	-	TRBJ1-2	TGCGCCAGCAGTGGGGGACGGAGGAACTATGGCTACACCTTC	CASSGGRRNYGYTF
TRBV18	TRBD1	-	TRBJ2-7	TGTGCCAGCTCACCACTTTTCGGGACAGGGGCCTACGAGCAGTACTTC	CASSPLFGTGAYEQYF
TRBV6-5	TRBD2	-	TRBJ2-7	TGTGCCAGCAGTTATTTAAGCGGGAGGGCTGGCTACGAGCAGTACTTC	CASSYLSGRAGYEQYF
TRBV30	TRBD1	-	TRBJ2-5	TGTGCCTGGAGGTCGCAGGGGGCTGAGACCCAGTACTTC	CAWRSQGAETQYF
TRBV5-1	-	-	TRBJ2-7	TGCGCCAGCAGCAACCGCGGGGACAGCGCCTACGAGCAGTACTTC	CASSNRGDSAYEQYF
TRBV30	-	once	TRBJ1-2	TGTGCCTGGAGCGCCTCAGGGGCTAATAACTATGGCTACACCTTC	CAWSASGANNYGYTF
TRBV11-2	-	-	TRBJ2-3	TGTGCCAGCAGCTCCGGGCGTTTAAGCGGACCCACAGATACGCAGTATTTT	CASSSGRLSGPTDTQYF
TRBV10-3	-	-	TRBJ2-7	TGTGCCATCAGTGAGTCACGTGACGAGCAGTACTTC	CAISESRDEQYF
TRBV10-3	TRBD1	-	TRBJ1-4	TGTGCCATCAGTTCCGGGACAGGCAATGAAAAACTGTTTTTT	CAISSGTGNEKLFF
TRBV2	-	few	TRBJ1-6	TGTGCCAGCAGTGGGGCGGTTAATTCACCCCTCCACTTT	CASSGAVNSPLHF
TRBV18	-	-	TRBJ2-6	TGTGCCAGCTCATCTCAAGGTCGCTCTGGGGCCAACGTCCTGACTTTC	CASSSQGRSGANVLTF
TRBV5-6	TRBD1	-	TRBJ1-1	TGTGCCAGCAGCTTGTATGGGACAGGGGACACTGAAGCTTTCTTT	CASSLYGTGDTEAFF
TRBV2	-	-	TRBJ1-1	TGTGCCAGCAGTGACGTGTCTGAAGCTTTCTTT	CASSDVSEAFF
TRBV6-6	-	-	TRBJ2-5	TGTGCCAGCAGTACAAACGGGCGGGAGACCCAGTACTTC	CASSTNGRETQYF
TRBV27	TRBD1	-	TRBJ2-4	TGTGCCAGCAGATCGGACAGGGCCCTAGCCAAAAACATTCAGTACTTC	CASRSDRALAKNIQYF
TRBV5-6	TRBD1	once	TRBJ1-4	TGTGCCAGCAGCTCCCGGGACAGGGTGGAAGAAAAACTGTTTTTT	CASSSRDRVEEKLFF
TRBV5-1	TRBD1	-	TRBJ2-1	TGCGCCAGCAGCAATCCGACAGGGATCAATGAGCAGTTCTTC	CASSNPTGINEQFF